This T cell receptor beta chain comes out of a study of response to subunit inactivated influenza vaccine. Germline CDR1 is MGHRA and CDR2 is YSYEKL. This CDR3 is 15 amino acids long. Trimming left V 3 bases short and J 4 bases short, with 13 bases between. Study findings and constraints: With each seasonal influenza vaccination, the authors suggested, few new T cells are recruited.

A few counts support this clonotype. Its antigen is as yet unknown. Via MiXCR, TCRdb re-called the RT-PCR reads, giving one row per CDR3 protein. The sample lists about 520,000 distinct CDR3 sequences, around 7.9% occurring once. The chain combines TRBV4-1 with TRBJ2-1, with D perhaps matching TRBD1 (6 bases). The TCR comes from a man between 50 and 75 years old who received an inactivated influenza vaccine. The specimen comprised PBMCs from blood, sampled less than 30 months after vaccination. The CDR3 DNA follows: TGCGCCAGCAGCCACACCCCAGGGGAATACAATGAGCAGTTCTTC. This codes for CASSHTPGEYNEQFF.